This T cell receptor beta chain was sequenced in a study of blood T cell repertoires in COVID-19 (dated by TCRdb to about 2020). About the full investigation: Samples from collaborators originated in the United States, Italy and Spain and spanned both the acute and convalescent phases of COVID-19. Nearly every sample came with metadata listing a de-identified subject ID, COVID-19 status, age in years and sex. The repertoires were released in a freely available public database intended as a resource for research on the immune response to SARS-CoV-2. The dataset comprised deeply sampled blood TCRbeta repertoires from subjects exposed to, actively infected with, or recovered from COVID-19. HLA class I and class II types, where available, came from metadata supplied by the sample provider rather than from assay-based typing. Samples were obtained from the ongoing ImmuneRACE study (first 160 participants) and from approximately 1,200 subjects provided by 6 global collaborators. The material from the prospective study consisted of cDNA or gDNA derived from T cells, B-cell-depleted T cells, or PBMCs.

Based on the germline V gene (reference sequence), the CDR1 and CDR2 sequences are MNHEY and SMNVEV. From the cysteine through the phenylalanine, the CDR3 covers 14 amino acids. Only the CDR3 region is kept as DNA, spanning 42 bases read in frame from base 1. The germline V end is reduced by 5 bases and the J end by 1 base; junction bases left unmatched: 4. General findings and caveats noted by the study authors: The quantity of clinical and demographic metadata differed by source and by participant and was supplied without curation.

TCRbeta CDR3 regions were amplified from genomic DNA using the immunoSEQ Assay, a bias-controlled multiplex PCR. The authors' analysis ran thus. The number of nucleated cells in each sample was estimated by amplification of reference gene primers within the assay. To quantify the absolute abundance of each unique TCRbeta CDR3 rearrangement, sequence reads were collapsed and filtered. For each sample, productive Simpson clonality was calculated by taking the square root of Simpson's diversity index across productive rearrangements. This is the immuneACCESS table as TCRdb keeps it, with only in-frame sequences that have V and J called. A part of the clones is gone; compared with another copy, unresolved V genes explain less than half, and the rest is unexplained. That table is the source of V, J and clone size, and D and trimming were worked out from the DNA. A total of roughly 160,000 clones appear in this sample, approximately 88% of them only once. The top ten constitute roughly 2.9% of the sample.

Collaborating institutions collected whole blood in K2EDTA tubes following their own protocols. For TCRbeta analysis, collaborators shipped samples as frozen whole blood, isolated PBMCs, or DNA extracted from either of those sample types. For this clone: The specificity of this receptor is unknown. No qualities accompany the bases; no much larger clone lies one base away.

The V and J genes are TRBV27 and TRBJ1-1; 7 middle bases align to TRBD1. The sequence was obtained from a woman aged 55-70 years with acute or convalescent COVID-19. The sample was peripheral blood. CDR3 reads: CASSLPGGNTEAFF. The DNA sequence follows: TGTGCCAGCAGTCTCCCAGGGGGGAACACTGAAGCTTTCTTT.